This T cell receptor beta chain was identified in a study of cytomegalovirus exposure and HLA in healthy donors. Regarding the study as a whole: In most subjects, TCR beta sequences reportedly gave accurate predictions of HLA-A and HLA-B alleles. When a later analysis compared HLA-associated TCR beta chains with equally common others, the HLA-associated chains turned out to be more clonally expanded and to have lower generation probabilities. A link between a missense DCLRE1C variant and TCR beta V- and J-gene trimming emerged from a later analysis.

In the PCR, 60 Vbeta and 13 Jbeta primers were used. Here immunoSEQ multiplex PCR was the method, and the copy in TCRdb shows in-frame clones only, minus some. The sample lists more than 150,000 clones, over 75% occurring once. A word on this clone: Antigen: not known.

The clonotype was recovered from a middle-aged man in good health and CMV-seropositive. Material for sequencing was PBMCs.

The CDR3 reads CASSFLGLAVYEQYF. The CDR3 DNA reads TGTGCCAGCAGTTTCTTGGGACTAGCGGTTTACGAGCAGTACTTC. V usage is TRBV28 and J usage is TRBJ2-5, with 11 nucleotides matching TRBD2. The end of the DNA is better explained by TRBJ2-7, so the J call may be wrong. The CDR3 has 15 residues. In germline, CDR1 is MDHEN, CDR2 SYDVKM.